Here is one TCR beta chain with its context. This clone was observed a single time. No antigen is known for it. The record has no base qualities; no much larger clone is one base away. The collaborating institutions used their own protocols to collect whole blood in K2EDTA tubes. For TCRbeta analysis, collaborator samples were shipped as frozen whole blood, as isolated PBMCs, or as DNA extracted from either sample type. TCRbeta CDR3 regions were amplified from genomic DNA by means of the immunoSEQ Assay, a bias-controlled multiplex PCR. Under the source paper's analysis protocol: The number of nucleated cells in each sample was estimated from the amplification of reference gene primers within the assay. To quantify the absolute abundance of each unique TCRbeta CDR3 rearrangement, sequence reads were collapsed and filtered. For each sample, productive Simpson clonality was calculated as the square root of Simpson's diversity index over productive rearrangements. Held by TCRdb, this immuneACCESS table contains in-frame sequences only and omits some clones. Under half of the omission traces to an unresolved V gene where checked; the cause of the rest is unknown. V, J and clone size were drawn from that table, and D and trimming were deduced from the DNA. In all, the sample holds 88,000 or so clones, and roughly 89% of those were seen once. Jointly, the top ten make up about 2.5% of the sample.

The data are from a study of blood T cell repertoires in COVID-19 (dated by TCRdb to the early 2020s). At the level of the whole study: Samples covering the acute and convalescent phases of COVID-19 were provided by collaborators in the United States, Italy and Spain. The prospective study material was composed of cDNA or gDNA derived from T cells, B-cell-depleted T cells, or PBMCs. Deeply sampled blood TCRbeta repertoires from subjects exposed to, actively infected with, or recovered from COVID-19 were included in the dataset. The repertoires were released in a freely available public database intended as a resource for research on the immune response to SARS-CoV-2. Samples were obtained from the ongoing ImmuneRACE study (first 160 participants) and from 1,200 or so subjects provided by 6 global collaborators. Sample metadata almost always included a de-identified subject ID, COVID-19 status, age in years and sex. HLA class I and class II types, where available, came from metadata supplied by the sample provider rather than from assay-based typing.

Unmatched junction bases come to 9, with V trimmed by 4 bases and J by 1 base. From a lookup of the germline V gene, CDR1 and CDR2 are SGHTA and FQGNSA. The CDR3 holds 17 amino acids from the cysteine to the phenylalanine. The sequence is cut down to CDR3 DNA, 51 bases in frame from base 1. Summary of the overall study and its limitations: The amount of clinical and demographic metadata varied by source and participant and was provided uncurated.

Recombination linked TRBV7-2 to TRBJ2-3, with TRBD1 matching 9 junction bases. The receptor's source is a man aged 45-60 years with acute or convalescent COVID-19. The specimen sequenced was peripheral blood. The CDR3 sequence is CASSSFGRDRGTDTQYF. The sequence in DNA is TGTGCCAGCAGCTCATTTGGGCGGGACAGGGGCACAGATACGCAGTATTTT.